This record concerns one TCR beta chain sequence. Profiling relied on immunoSEQ multiplex PCR, and the TCRdb table lists in-frame clones only, not all of them. The sample lists some 200,000 clones, around 94% occurring once. This CDR3 contains 15 residues. The V end was cut by 2 bases, the J end by 0 bases, with 8 bases between. Germline CDR1 is KGHSH and CDR2 is LQKENI. The sample is drawn from a study of control samples from healthy donors and cancer patients. The V gene is TRBV18, the J gene TRBJ1-5; D gene uncertain. The sequenced sample was blood. This TCR was recovered from a man aged 45 to 65 in good health. The CDR3 loop reads CASSPDADSNQPQHF. The CDR3 DNA follows: TGTGCCAGCTCACCAGACGCGGATAGCAATCAGCCCCAGCATTTT.